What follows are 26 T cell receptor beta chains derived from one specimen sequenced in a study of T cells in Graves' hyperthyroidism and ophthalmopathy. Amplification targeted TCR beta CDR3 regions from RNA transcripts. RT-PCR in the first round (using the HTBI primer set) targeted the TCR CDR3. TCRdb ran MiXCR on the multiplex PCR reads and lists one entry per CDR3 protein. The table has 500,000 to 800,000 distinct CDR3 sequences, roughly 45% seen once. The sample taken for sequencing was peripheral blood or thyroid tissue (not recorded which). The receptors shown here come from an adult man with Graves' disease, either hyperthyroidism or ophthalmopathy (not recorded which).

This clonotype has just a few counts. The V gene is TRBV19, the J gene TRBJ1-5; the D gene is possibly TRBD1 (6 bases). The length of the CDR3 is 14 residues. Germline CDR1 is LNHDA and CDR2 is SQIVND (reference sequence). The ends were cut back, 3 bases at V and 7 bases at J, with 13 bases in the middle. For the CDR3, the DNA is TGTGCCAGTAGTATGGGAGGGGGAGGACAGCCCCAGCATTTT. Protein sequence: CASSMGGGGQPQHF.

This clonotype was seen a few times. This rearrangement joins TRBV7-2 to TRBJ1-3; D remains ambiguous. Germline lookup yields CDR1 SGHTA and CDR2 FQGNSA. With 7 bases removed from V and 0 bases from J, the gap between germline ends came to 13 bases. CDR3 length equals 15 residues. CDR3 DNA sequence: TGTGCCAGCACCTTCGACACTAGCTCTGGAAACACCATATATTTT. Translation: CASTFDTSSGNTIYF.

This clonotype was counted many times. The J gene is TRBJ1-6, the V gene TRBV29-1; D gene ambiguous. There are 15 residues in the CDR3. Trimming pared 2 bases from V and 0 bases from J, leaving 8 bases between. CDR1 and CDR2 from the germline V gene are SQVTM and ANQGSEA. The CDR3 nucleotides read TGCAGCGTTGAATTGGGCAGCTCCTATAATTCACCCCTCCACTTT. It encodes CSVELGSSYNSPLHF.

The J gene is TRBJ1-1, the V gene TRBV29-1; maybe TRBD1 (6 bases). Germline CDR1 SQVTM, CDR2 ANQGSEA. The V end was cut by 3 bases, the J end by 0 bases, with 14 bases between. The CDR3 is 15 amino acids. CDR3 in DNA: TGCAGCGTTGAGACCTACCGACAGGTGAACACTGAAGCTTTCTTT. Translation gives CSVETYRQVNTEAFF.

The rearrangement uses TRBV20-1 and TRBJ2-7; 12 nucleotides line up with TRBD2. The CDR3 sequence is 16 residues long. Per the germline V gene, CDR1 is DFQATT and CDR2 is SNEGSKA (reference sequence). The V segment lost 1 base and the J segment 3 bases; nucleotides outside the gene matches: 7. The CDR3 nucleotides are TGCAGTGCTAGAGTCCTAGCGGGAGGGCCGATCTACGAGCAGTACTTC. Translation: CSARVLAGGPIYEQYF.

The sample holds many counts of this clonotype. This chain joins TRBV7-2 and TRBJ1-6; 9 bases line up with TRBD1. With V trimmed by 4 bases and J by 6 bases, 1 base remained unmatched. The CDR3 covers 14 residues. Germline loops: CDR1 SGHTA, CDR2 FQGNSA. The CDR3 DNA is TGTGCCAGCAGCTCGGGACAGGGTAATTCACCCCTCCACTTT. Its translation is CASSSGQGNSPLHF.

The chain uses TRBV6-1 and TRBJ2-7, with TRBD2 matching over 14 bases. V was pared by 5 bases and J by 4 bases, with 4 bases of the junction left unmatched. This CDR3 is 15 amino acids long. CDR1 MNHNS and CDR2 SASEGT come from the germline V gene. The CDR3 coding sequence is TGTGCCAGCAGTTGGACTAGCGGGGGGCCATACGAGCAGTACTTC. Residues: CASSWTSGGPYEQYF.

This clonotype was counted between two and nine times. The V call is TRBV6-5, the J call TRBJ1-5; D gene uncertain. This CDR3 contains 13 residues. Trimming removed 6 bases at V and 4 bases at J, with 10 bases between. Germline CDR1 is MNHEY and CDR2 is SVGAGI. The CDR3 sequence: CASSGERNQPQHF. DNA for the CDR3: TGTGCCAGCAGCGGGGAGAGGAATCAGCCCCAGCATTTT.

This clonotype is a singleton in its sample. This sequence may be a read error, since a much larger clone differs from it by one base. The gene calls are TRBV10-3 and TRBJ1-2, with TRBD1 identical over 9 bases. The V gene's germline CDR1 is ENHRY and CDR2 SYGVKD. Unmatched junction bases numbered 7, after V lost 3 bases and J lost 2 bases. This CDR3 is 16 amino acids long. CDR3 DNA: TGTGCCATCAGTGACTCCGGACAGGGGCAGAACTATGGCTACACCTTC. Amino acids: CAISDSGQGQNYGYTF.

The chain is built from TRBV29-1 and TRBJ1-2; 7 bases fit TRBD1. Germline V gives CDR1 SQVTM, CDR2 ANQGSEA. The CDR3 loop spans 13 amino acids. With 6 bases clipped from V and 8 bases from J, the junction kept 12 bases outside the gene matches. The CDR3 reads CSVAGTDELGYTF. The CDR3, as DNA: TGCAGCGTCGCCGGGACAGATGAGTTGGGCTACACCTTC.

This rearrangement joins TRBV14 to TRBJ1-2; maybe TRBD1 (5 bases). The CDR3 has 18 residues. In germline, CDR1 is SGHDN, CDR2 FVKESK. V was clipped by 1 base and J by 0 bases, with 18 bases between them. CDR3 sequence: CASSQGPGTAATNYGYTF. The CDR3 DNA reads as TGTGCCAGCAGCCAAGGTCCTGGGACGGCGGCAACTAACTATGGCTACACCTTC. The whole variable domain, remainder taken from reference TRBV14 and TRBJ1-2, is EAGVTQFPSHSVIEKGQTVTLRCDPISGHDNLYWYRRVMGKEIKFLLHFVKESKQDESGMPNNRFLAERTGGTYSTLKVQPAELEDSGVYFCASSQGPGTAATNYGYTFGSGTRLTVV.

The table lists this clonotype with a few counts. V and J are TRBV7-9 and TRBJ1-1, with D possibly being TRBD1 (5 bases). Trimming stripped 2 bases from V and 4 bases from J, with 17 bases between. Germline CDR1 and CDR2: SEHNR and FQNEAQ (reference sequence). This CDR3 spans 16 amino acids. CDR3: CASSLPGGSGGTEAFF. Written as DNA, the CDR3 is TGTGCCAGCAGCTTACCGGGGGGGTCGGGCGGCACTGAAGCTTTCTTT.

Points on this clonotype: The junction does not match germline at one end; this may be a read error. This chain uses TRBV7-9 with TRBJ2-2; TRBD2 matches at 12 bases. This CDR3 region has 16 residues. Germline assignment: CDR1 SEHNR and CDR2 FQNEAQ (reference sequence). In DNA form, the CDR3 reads TGTGCCAGCAACCTACTAGCGGGAGGAGACACCGGGGAGCTGCTTTTT. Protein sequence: CASNLLAGGDTGELLF.

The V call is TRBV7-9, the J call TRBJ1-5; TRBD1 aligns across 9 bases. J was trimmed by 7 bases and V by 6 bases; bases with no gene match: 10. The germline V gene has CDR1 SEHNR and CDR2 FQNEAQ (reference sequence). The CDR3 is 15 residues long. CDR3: CASSSGQGLLQPQHF. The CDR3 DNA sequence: TGTGCCAGCAGTTCGGGACAGGGCCTACTCCAGCCCCAGCATTTT.

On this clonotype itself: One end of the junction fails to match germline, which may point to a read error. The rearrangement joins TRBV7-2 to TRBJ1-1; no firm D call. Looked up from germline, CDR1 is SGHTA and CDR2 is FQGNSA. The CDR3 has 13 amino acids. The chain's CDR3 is CASAMKENTEAFF. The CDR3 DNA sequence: TGCGCCAGCGCCATGAAGGAGAACACTGAAGCTTTCTTT. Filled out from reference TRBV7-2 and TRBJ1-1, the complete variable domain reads GAGVSQSPSNKVTEKGKDVELRCDPISGHTALYWYRQSLGQGLEFLIYFQGNSAPDKSGLPSDRFSAERTGGSVSTLTIQRTQQEDSAVYLCASAMKENTEAFFGQGTRLTVV.

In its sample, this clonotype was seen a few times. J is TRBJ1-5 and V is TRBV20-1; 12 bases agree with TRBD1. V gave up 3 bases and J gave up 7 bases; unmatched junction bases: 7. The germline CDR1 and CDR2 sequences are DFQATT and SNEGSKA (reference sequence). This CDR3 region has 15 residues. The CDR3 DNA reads TGCAGTGCTAGGCGGGACAGGGGGCTGGACCAGCCCCAGCATTTT. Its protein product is CSARRDRGLDQPQHF.

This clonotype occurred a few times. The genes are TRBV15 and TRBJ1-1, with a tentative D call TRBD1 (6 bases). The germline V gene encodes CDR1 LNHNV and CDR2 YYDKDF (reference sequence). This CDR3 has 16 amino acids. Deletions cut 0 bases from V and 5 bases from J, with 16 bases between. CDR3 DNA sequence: TGTGCCACCAGCAGAGAGGGGGTGAGGGGGGGAACTGAAGCTTTCTTT. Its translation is CATSREGVRGGTEAFF.

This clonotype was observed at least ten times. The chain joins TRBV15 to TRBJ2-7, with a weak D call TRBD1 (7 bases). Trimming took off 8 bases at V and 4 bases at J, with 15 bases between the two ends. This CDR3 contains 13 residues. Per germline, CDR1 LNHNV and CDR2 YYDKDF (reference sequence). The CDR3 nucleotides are TGTGCCACCGCCTACTCAGGGGGGTACGAGCAGTACTTC. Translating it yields CATAYSGGYEQYF.

This chain's CDR3 is CSVGTGTGGTQYF. CDR3 nucleotide sequence: TGCAGCGTTGGCACCGGGACAGGGGGGACCCAGTACTTC. The gene calls are TRBV29-1 and TRBJ2-5; 11 bases are a match to TRBD1. The J segment lost 7 bases and the V segment lost 4 bases, leaving 5 bases of the junction unmatched. Germline V lookup: CDR1 SQVTM, CDR2 ANQGSEA. The CDR3 is 13 amino acids. Based on the CDR3 plus reference TRBV29-1 and TRBJ2-5, the full variable domain is SAVISQKPSRDICQRGTSLTIQCQVDSQVTMMFWYRQQPGQSLTLIATANQGSEATYESGFVIDKFPISRPNLTFSTLTVSNMSPEDSSIYLCSVGTGTGGTQYFGPGTRLLVL.

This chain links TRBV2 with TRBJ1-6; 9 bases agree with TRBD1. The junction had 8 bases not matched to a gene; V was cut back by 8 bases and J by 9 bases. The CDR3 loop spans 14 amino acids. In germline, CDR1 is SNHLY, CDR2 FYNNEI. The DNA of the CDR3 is TGTGCCAGCGGAGCGGGACAGGGAGGTTCACCCCTCCACTTT. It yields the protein CASGAGQGGSPLHF.

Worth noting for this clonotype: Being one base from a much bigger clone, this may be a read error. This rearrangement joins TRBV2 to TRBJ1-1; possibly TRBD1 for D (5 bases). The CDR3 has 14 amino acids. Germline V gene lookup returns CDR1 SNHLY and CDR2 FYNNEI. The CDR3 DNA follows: TGTGCCAGCAGTGAAGCGCTGACAGCCTCTGAAGCTCTCTTT. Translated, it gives CASSEALTASEALF.

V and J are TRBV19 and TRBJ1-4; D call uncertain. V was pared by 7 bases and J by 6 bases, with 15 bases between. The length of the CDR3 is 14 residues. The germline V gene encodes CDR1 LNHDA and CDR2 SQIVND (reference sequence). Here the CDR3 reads CASTSLGRDEKLFF. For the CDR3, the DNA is TGTGCCAGTACCTCCTTAGGGCGTGATGAAAAACTGTTTTTT. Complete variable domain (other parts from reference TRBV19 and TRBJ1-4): DGGITQSPKYLFRKEGQNVTLSCEQNLNHDAMYWYRQDPGQGLRLIYYSQIVNDFQKGDIAEGYSVSREKKESFPLTVTSAQKNPTAFYLCASTSLGRDEKLFFGSGTQLSVL.

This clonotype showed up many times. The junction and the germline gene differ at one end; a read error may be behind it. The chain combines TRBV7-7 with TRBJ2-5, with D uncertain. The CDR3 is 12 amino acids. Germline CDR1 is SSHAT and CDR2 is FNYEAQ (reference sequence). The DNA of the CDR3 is TGTGCTAGCAGCCCCTCGGGAGAGACCCAGTACTTC. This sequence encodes CASSPSGETQYF.

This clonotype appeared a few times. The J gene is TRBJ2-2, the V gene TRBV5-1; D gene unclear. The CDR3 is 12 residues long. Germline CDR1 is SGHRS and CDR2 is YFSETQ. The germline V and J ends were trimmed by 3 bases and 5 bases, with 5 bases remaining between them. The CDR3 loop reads CASSSWTGELFF. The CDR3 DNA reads TGCGCCAGCAGCTCCTGGACCGGGGAGCTGTTTTTT.

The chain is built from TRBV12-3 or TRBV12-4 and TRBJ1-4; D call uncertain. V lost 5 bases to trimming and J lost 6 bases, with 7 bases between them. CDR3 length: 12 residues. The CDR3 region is CASSRPDEKLFF. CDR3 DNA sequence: TGTGCCAGCAGTCGCCCTGATGAAAAACTGTTTTTT.

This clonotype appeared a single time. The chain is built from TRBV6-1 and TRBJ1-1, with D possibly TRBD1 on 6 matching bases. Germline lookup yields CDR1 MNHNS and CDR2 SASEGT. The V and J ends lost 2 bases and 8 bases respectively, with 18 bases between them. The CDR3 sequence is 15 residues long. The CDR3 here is CASSEFPSGTPEAFF. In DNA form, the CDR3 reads TGTGCCAGCAGTGAATTCCCCTCCGGGACACCAGAAGCTTTCTTT.